These T cell receptor beta chains were read from a single sample in a study of blood T cell repertoires in COVID-19. TCRdb's table, derived via immunoSEQ multiplex PCR, lists solely in-frame clones and lacks some. In the table there are more than 65,000 clones, around 80% of which are singletons. Sequencing used peripheral blood. All receptors derive from a human donor in a cohort sampled during active COVID-19. Each CDR3 is given with its conserved first and last residue. Fields, in order: V gene, CDR3 length, D gene, clone size, J gene, CDR3 DNA, CDR3 protein. The D gene is left open where the match is weak. The size field is filled for only some rows; it gives once, few, many or a size class.

V: TRBV7-2; length: 17; D: TRBD2; size: .; J: TRBJ2-7; DNA: TGTGCCAGCAGCCTCGACCGGACTAGCGGGGACTCCTACGAGCAGTACTTC; CDR3: CASSLDRTSGDSYEQYF
V: TRBV6-5; length: 12; D: .; size: .; J: TRBJ2-1; DNA: TGTGCCAGCACAGGGCCCTACAATGAGCAGTTCTTC; CDR3: CASTGPYNEQFF
V: TRBV7-2; length: 16; D: .; size: .; J: TRBJ1-1; DNA: TGTGCCAGCAGCTTATTCCAGGGAGGAATGGGCACTGAAGCTTTCTTT; CDR3: CASSLFQGGMGTEAFF
V: TRBV7-2; length: 18; D: TRBD2; size: .; J: TRBJ2-3; DNA: TGTGCCAGCAGCTTAACCCCACCTAGCGGGGGGGGCACAGATACGCAGTATTTT; CDR3: CASSLTPPSGGGTDTQYF
V: TRBV3-1/TRBV3-2; length: 15; D: TRBD1; size: few; J: TRBJ1-5; DNA: TGTGCCAGCAGCGTACGACAGGGCCTCAATCAGCCCCAGCATTTT; CDR3: CASSVRQGLNQPQHF
V: TRBV27; length: 15; D: TRBD2; size: few; J: TRBJ2-3; DNA: TGTGCCAGCAGTCCCCTCGGGGGGTCGACAGATACGCAGTATTTT; CDR3: CASSPLGGSTDTQYF
V: TRBV7-8; length: 15; D: TRBD1; size: .; J: TRBJ2-1; DNA: TGTGCCAGCAGCTTTGGACAGGGAAGCTACAATGAGCAGTTCTTC; CDR3: CASSFGQGSYNEQFF
V: TRBV10-1; length: 15; D: .; size: once; J: TRBJ1-1; DNA: TGCGCCAGCAGTAAGAGGACAGATTTGAACACTGAAGCTTTCTTT; CDR3: CASSKRTDLNTEAFF
V: TRBV19; length: 15; D: TRBD1; size: once; J: TRBJ1-1; DNA: TGTGCCAGTAGTTTGCCAGGGGGACCGAACACTGAAGCTTTCTTT; CDR3: CASSLPGGPNTEAFF
V: TRBV19; length: 14; D: .; size: once; J: TRBJ1-2; DNA: TGTGCCAGTAGCCCTCGGACAGCCCTCTATGGCTACACCTTC; CDR3: CASSPRTALYGYTF
V: TRBV7-8; length: 15; D: .; size: .; J: TRBJ2-7; DNA: TGTGCCAGCAGCTCGAGCTCGAGGCAGGGCTACGAGCAGTACTTC; CDR3: CASSSSSRQGYEQYF
V: TRBV4-2; length: 15; D: TRBD1; size: .; J: TRBJ2-7; DNA: TGTGCCAGCAGCCAAGAGACAGGGAAACACCACGAGCAGTACTTC; CDR3: CASSQETGKHHEQYF
V: TRBV9; length: 15; D: .; size: few; J: TRBJ1-3; DNA: TGTGCCAGCAGCGTAGGGGCCGTTCCTGGAAACACCATATATTTT; CDR3: CASSVGAVPGNTIYF
V: TRBV6-5; length: 15; D: TRBD1; size: .; J: TRBJ1-2; DNA: TGTGCCAGCACGGGACAGGATTTCGCGGGCTATGGCTACACCTTC; CDR3: CASTGQDFAGYGYTF
V: TRBV6-5; length: 11; D: .; size: .; J: TRBJ1-2; DNA: TGTGCCAGCAAACAGAACTATGGCTACACCTTC; CDR3: CASKQNYGYTF
V: TRBV11-3; length: 15; D: .; size: .; J: TRBJ2-7; DNA: TGTGCCAGCAGCTTAGGGGCACAATTCTCCTACGAGCAGTACTTC; CDR3: CASSLGAQFSYEQYF
V: TRBV4-3; length: 15; D: .; size: .; J: TRBJ1-4; DNA: TGCGCCAGCAGCCAGGGAACGGGGGGCTTTGAAAAACTGTTTTTT; CDR3: CASSQGTGGFEKLFF
V: TRBV12-5; length: 13; D: .; size: .; J: TRBJ1-1; DNA: TGTGCTAGTGGTTTAAGGGGTGGCACTGAAGCTTTCTTT; CDR3: CASGLRGGTEAFF
V: TRBV5-5; length: 16; D: .; size: .; J: TRBJ1-5; DNA: TGTGCCAGCAGCTTGTTGTGGGGACAAGGAAATCAGCCCCAGCATTTT; CDR3: CASSLLWGQGNQPQHF
V: TRBV3-1/TRBV3-2; length: 14; D: .; size: .; J: TRBJ1-4; DNA: TGTGCCAGCAGCCAAGATAATCCCAGCGGGGGACTGTTTTTT; CDR3: CASSQDNPSGGLFF
V: TRBV30; length: 13; D: .; size: .; J: TRBJ2-7; DNA: TGTGCCTGGAGTGGGGCAGACTCCTACGAGCAGTACTTC; CDR3: CAWSGADSYEQYF
V: TRBV9; length: 11; D: .; size: .; J: TRBJ2-1; DNA: TGTGCCAGCAGATCCAACAATGAGCAGTTCTTC; CDR3: CASRSNNEQFF
V: TRBV4-1; length: 16; D: TRBD2; size: .; J: TRBJ2-5; DNA: TGCGCCAGCAGCCAAGATCCCGCGGGGGGGCCAAAGACCCAGTACTTC; CDR3: CASSQDPAGGPKTQYF
V: TRBV28; length: 14; D: .; size: .; J: TRBJ1-3; DNA: TGTGCCAGCAGTCTCCTGAATAGCGGAAACACCATATATTTT; CDR3: CASSLLNSGNTIYF
V: TRBV5-1; length: 15; D: .; size: once; J: TRBJ1-4; DNA: TGCGCCAGCAGCCCCTCAGGGCCAACTAATGAAAAACTGTTTTTT; CDR3: CASSPSGPTNEKLFF
V: TRBV6-2/TRBV6-3; length: 17; D: TRBD1; size: .; J: TRBJ1-5; DNA: TGTGCCAGCAGTTACTCGATGGGACAGGGTATACATCAGCCCCAGCATTTT; CDR3: CASSYSMGQGIHQPQHF
V: TRBV5-8; length: 15; D: .; size: .; J: TRBJ2-7; DNA: TGTGCCAGCAGCTTTAGGGGGGGGGCCCCCGACGAGCAGTACTTC; CDR3: CASSFRGGAPDEQYF
V: TRBV10-3; length: 15; D: .; size: .; J: TRBJ1-2; DNA: TGTGCCACCTCGGGAGGGGACCAAGCTAACTATGGCTACACCTTC; CDR3: CATSGGDQANYGYTF
V: TRBV6-5; length: 15; D: .; size: once; J: TRBJ1-1; DNA: TGTGCCAGCGTTTCGAGCGGCAGGCTCTTGACTGAAGCTTTCTTT; CDR3: CASVSSGRLLTEAFF
V: TRBV9; length: 15; D: .; size: .; J: TRBJ2-7; DNA: TGTGCCAGCAGCGTAGGCCCAGGGGCCTCCTACGAGCAGTACTTC; CDR3: CASSVGPGASYEQYF
V: TRBV25-1; length: 15; D: TRBD1; size: .; J: TRBJ1-4; DNA: TGTGCCAGCAGTGATCTGACAGGGGGGAATGAAAAACTGTTTTTT; CDR3: CASSDLTGGNEKLFF
V: TRBV7-3; length: 14; D: TRBD1; size: once; J: TRBJ2-7; DNA: TGTGCCAGCAGCTCCGGGACAGGGGCGCGCGAGCAGTACTTC; CDR3: CASSSGTGAREQYF
V: TRBV5-6; length: 12; D: .; size: once; J: TRBJ2-3; DNA: TGTGCCAGCCGCGTAGCGGCAGATACGCAGTATTTT; CDR3: CASRVAADTQYF
V: TRBV9; length: 15; D: .; size: .; J: TRBJ2-5; DNA: TGTGCCAGCAGCGTAGCGGGGGGCCTCAGGGGGACCCAGTACTTC; CDR3: CASSVAGGLRGTQYF
V: TRBV5-8; length: 12; D: .; size: .; J: TRBJ2-4; DNA: TGTGCCAGCAGCTTGCAGGGAAACATTCAGTACTTC; CDR3: CASSLQGNIQYF
V: TRBV13; length: 15; D: .; size: .; J: TRBJ1-3; DNA: TGTGCCAGCAGCTTAGGGGGGGCCGGTGGAAACACCATATATTTT; CDR3: CASSLGGAGGNTIYF
V: TRBV2; length: 14; D: .; size: .; J: TRBJ1-1; DNA: TGTGCCAGCAGTGAAGGCCCACTCGGCACTGAAGCTTTCTTT; CDR3: CASSEGPLGTEAFF
V: TRBV19; length: 15; D: TRBD1; size: .; J: TRBJ1-4; DNA: TGTGCCAGTAGTACCCGGGACAGATTAAATGAAAAACTGTTTTTT; CDR3: CASSTRDRLNEKLFF
V: TRBV16; length: 14; D: TRBD1; size: .; J: TRBJ2-7; DNA: TGTGCCAGCAGCCAATCGGACAGGGGCTACGAGCAGTACTTC; CDR3: CASSQSDRGYEQYF
V: TRBV9; length: 13; D: .; size: .; J: TRBJ1-2; DNA: TGTGCCAGCACGATCTCGGGGCGGGACGGCTACACCTTC; CDR3: CASTISGRDGYTF
V: TRBV5-1; length: 14; D: TRBD1; size: .; J: TRBJ1-3; DNA: TGCGCCAGCAGCTTAGACAGGGTTAGAAACACCATATATTTT; CDR3: CASSLDRVRNTIYF
V: TRBV4-3; length: 16; D: TRBD2; size: .; J: TRBJ2-7; DNA: TGCGCCAGCAGCCAAGATTGGGGCGGGGGTTTCTACGAGCAGTACTTC; CDR3: CASSQDWGGGFYEQYF
V: TRBV4-1; length: 15; D: TRBD1; size: .; J: TRBJ1-4; DNA: TGCGCCAGCAGCCAAGAGGACAGGTTTGGTGAAAAACTGTTTTTT; CDR3: CASSQEDRFGEKLFF
V: TRBV5-6; length: 14; D: .; size: .; J: TRBJ1-2; DNA: TGTGCCAGCAGGTCGATCAGGGTTATGGGTGGCTACACCTTC; CDR3: CASRSIRVMGGYTF
V: TRBV5-1; length: 16; D: TRBD1; size: .; J: TRBJ2-5; DNA: TGCGCCAGCAGCCTAACCTTGACAGGGGTAGCGAGAGCCCAGTACTTC; CDR3: CASSLTLTGVARAQYF
V: TRBV18; length: 15; D: TRBD1; size: .; J: TRBJ1-5; DNA: TGTGCCAGCTCCCGCACCGGGACAGTGGGCCAGCCCCAGCATTTT; CDR3: CASSRTGTVGQPQHF